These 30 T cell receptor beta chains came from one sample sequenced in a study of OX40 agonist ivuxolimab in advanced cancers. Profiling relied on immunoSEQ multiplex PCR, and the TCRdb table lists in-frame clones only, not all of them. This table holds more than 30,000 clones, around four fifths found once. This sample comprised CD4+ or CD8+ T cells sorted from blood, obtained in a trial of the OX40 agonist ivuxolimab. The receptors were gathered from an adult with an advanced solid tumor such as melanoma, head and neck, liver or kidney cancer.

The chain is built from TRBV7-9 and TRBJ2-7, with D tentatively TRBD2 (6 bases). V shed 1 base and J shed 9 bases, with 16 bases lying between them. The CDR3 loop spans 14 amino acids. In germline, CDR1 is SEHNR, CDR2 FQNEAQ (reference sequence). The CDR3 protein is CASSLESRQGGQYF. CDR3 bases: TGTGCCAGCAGCTTAGAATCAAGGCAGGGAGGGCAGTACTTC.

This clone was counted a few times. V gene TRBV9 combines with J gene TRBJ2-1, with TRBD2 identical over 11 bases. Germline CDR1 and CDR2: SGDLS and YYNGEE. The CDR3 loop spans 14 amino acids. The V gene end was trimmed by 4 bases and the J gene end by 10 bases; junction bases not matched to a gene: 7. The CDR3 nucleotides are TGTGCCAGCAGCCCTCGACTAGCGGGGAACGAGCAGTTCTTC. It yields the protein CASSPRLAGNEQFF.

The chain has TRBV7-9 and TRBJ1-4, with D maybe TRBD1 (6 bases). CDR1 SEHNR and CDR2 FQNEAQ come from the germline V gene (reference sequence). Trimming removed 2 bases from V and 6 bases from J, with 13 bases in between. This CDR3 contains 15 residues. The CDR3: CASSLNWGRDEKLFF. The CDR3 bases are TGTGCCAGCAGCTTAAACTGGGGGCGAGATGAAAAACTGTTTTTT.

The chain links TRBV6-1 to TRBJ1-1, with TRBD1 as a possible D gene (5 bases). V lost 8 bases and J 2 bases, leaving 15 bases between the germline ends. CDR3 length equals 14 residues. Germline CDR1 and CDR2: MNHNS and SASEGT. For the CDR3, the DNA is TGTGCCAGCGGGGCTAGGGGCTTTAACACTGAAGCTTTCTTT. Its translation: CASGARGFNTEAFF.

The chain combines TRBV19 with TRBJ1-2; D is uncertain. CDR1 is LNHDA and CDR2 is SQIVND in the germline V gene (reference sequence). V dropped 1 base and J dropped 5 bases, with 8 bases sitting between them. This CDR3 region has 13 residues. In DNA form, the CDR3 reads TGTGCCAGTAGTATAGGCCAGACTTATGGCTACACCTTC. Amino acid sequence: CASSIGQTYGYTF.

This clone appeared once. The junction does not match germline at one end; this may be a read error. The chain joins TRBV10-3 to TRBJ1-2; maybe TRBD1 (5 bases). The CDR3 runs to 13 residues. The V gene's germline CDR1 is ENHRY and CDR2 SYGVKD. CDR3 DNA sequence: TGTGCCAGCAGTTTCACAGGTCTGGAGGGCTACACCTTC. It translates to CASSFTGLEGYTF.

The CDR3 DNA reads TGTGCCAGTAGTATAGATTTGTACGTCCGCTCTGGAAACACCATATATTTT. Encoded protein: CASSIDLYVRSGNTIYF. This chain joins TRBV19 and TRBJ1-3; no clear D gene. The CDR3 is 17 residues long. Trimming took off 0 bases at V and 0 bases at J, with 12 bases between the two ends. CDR1 and CDR2 (germline): LNHDA, SQIVND (reference sequence).

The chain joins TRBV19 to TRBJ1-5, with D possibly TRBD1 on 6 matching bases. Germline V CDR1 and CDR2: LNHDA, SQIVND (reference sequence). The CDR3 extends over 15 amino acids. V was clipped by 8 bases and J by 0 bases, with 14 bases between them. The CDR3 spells CASWGWTDSNQPQHF. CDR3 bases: TGTGCCAGTTGGGGATGGACAGATAGCAATCAGCCCCAGCATTTT.

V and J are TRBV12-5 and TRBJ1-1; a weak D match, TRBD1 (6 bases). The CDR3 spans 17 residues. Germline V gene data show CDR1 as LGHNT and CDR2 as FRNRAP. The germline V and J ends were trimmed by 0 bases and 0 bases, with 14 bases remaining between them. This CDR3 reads CASGLVGGGRLNTEAFF. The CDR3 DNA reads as TGTGCTAGTGGTTTGGTAGGGGGGGGCCGTCTGAACACTGAAGCTTTCTTT.

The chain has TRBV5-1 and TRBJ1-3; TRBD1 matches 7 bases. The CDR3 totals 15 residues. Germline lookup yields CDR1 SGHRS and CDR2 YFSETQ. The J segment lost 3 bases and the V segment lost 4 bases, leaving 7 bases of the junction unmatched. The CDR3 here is CASSPGTANGNTIYF. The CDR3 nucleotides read TGCGCCAGCAGCCCCGGGACAGCAAATGGAAACACCATATATTTT.

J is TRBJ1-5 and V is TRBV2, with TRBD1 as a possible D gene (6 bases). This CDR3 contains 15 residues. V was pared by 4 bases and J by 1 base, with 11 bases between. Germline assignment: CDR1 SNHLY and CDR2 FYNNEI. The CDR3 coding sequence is TGTGCCAGCAGTGCTGGACAGACGAGCAATCAGCCCCAGCATTTT. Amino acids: CASSAGQTSNQPQHF.

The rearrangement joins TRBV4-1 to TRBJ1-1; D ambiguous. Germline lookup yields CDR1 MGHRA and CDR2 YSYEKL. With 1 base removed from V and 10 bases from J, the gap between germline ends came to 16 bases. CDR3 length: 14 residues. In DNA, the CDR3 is TGCGCCAGCAGCCAAGGTGTAGGCGGATTGGGAGCTTTCTTT. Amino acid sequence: CASSQGVGGLGAFF.

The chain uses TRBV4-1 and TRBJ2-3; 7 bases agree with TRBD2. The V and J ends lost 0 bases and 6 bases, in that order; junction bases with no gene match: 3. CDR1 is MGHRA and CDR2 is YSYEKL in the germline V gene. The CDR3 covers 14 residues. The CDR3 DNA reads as TGCGCCAGCAGCCAAGAGGGGAGGGGCGATACGCAGTATTTT. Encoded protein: CASSQEGRGDTQYF.

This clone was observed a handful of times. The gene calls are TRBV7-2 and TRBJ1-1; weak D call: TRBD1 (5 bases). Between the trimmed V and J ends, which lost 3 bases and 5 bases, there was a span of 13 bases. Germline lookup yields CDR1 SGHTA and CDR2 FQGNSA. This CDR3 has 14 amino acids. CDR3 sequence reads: CASSFKVGGTEAFF. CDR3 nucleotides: TGTGCCAGCAGCTTTAAAGTCGGGGGTACTGAAGCTTTCTTT.

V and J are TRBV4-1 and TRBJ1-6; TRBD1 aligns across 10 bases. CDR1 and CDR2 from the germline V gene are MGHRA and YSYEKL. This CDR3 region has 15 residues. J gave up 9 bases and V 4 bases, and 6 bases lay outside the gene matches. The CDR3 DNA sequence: TGCGCCAGCAGCCCGTGGACAGGGGGAGGTTCACCCCTCCACTTT. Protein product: CASSPWTGGGSPLHF.

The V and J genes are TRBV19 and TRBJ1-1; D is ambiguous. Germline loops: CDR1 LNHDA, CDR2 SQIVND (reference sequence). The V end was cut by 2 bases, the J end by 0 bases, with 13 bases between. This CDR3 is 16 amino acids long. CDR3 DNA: TGTGCCAGTAGTATACTGGGTACGGGGATGAACACTGAAGCTTTCTTT. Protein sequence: CASSILGTGMNTEAFF.

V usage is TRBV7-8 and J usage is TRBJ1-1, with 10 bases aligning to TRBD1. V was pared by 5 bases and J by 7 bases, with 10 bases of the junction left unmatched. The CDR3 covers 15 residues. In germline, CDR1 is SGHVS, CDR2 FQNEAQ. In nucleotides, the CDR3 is TGTGCCAGCAGCCGAGATGACAGGGGGCCTAGTGAAGCTTTCTTT. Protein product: CASSRDDRGPSEAFF.

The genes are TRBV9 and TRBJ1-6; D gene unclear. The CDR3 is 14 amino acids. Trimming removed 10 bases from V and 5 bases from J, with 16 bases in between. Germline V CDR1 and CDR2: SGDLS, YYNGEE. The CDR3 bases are TGTGCCTCCCGAGCCCCGGGTAATAATTCACCCCTCCACTTT. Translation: CASRAPGNNSPLHF.

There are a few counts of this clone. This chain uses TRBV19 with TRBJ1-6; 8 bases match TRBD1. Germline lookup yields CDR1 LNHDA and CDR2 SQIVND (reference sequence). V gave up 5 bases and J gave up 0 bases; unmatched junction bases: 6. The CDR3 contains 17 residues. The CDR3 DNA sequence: TGTGCCAGTAGTGCCGGGGACAGGAGCTCCTATAATTCACCCCTCCACTTT. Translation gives CASSAGDRSSYNSPLHF.

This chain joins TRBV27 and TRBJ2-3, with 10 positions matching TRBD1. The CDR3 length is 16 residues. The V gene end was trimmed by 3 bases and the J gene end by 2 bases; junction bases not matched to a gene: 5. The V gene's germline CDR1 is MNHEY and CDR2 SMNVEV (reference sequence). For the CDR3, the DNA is TGTGCCAGCAGTTTCTCCGGGACAGGGGTCACAGATACGCAGTATTTT. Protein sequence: CASSFSGTGVTDTQYF.

The CDR3 loop is CASSYGTRGTEAFF. The CDR3 coding sequence is TGTGCCAGCAGTTACGGCACCCGGGGCACTGAAGCTTTCTTT. The chain employs TRBV6-5 and TRBJ1-1; D not certain. Trimming left V 2 bases short and J 4 bases short, with 11 bases between. Germline loops: CDR1 MNHEY, CDR2 SVGAGI. The CDR3 consists of 14 residues.

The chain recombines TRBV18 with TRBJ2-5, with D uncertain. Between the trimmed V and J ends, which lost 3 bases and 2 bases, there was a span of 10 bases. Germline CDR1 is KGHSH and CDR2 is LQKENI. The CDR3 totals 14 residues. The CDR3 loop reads CASSPNGVQETQYF. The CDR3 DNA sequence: TGTGCCAGCTCACCGAATGGAGTACAAGAGACCCAGTACTTC.

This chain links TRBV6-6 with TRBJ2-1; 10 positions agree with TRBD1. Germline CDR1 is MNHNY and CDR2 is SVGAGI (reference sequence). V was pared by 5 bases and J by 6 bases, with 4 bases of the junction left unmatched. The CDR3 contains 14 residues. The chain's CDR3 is CASSKGQGINEQFF. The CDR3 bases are TGTGCCAGCAGTAAGGGACAGGGGATCAATGAGCAGTTCTTC.

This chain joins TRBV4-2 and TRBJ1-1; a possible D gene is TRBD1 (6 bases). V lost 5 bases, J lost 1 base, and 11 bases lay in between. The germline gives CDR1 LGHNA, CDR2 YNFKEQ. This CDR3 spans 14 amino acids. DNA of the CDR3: TGTGCCAGCAGCTTGTTGACAGGGAACACTGAAGCTTTCTTT. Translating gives CASSLLTGNTEAFF.

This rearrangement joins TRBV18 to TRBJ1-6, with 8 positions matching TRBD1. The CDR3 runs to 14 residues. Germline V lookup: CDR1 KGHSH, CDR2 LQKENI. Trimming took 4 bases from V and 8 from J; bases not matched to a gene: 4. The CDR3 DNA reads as TGTGCCAGCTCACTGGGACAGGAGTATTCACCCCTCCACTTT. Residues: CASSLGQEYSPLHF.

The CDR3 sequence is CASTATGQETQYF. CDR3 DNA sequence: TGTGCCAGCACCGCGACAGGGCAAGAGACCCAGTACTTC. The J gene is TRBJ2-5, the V gene TRBV11-2; 7 nucleotides align to TRBD1. The germline V gene has CDR1 SGHAT and CDR2 FQNNGV. V gave up 7 bases and J gave up 2 bases; unmatched junction bases: 4. This CDR3 spans 13 amino acids.

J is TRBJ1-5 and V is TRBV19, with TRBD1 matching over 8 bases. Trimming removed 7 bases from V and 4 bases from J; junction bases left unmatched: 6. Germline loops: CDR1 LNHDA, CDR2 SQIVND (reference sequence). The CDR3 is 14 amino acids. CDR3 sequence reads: CASTPRTGNQPQHF. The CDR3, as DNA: TGTGCCAGTACCCCGCGGACAGGGAATCAGCCCCAGCATTTT.

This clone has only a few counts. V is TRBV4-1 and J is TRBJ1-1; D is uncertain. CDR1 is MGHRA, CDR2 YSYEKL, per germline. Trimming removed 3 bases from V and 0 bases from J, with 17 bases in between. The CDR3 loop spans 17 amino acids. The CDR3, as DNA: TGCGCCAGCAGCCACCAAGGTCCGGGGATCATGAACACTGAAGCTTTCTTT. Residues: CASSHQGPGIMNTEAFF.

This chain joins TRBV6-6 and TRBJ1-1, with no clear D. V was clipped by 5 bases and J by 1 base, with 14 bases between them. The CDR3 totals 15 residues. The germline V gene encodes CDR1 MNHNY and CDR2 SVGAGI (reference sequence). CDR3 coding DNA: TGTGCCAGCAGTCGAAGGGAAATCCAGAACACTGAAGCTTTCTTT. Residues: CASSRREIQNTEAFF.

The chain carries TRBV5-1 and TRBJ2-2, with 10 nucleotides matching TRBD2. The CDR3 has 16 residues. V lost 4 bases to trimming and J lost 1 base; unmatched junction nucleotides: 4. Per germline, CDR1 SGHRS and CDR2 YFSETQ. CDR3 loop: CASSPGLAVNTGELFF. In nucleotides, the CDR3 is TGCGCCAGCAGCCCCGGACTAGCGGTGAACACCGGGGAGCTGTTTTTT.